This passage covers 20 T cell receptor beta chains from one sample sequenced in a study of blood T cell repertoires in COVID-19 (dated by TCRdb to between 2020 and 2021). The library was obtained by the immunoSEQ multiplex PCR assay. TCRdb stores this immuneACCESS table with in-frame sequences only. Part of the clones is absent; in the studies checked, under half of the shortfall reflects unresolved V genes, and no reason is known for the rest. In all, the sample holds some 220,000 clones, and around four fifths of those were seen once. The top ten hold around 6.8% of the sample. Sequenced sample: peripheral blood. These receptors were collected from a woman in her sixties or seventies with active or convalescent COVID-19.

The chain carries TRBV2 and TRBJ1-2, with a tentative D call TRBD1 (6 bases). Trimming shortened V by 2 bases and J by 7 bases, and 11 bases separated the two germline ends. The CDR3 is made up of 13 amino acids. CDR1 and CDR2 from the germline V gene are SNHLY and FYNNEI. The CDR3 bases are TGTGCCAGCAGTGAAATGACAGGCGGTGGCTACACCTTC. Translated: CASSEMTGGGYTF.

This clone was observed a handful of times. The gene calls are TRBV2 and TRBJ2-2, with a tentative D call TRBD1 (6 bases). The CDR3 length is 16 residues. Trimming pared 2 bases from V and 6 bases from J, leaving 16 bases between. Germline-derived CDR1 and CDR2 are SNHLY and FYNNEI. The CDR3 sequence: CASSELRVGGSGELFF. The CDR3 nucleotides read TGTGCCAGCAGTGAACTGAGGGTAGGGGGTTCCGGGGAGCTGTTTTTT.

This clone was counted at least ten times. The CDR3 DNA reads TGCGCCAGCAGCTTTGGGACAGGGGGCACCTATAATTCACCCCTCCACTTT. Translating it yields CASSFGTGGTYNSPLHF. V gene TRBV5-1 combines with J gene TRBJ1-6; 12 bases are shared with TRBD1. CDR1 is SGHRS, CDR2 YFSETQ, per germline. The ends lost 2 bases at V and 2 bases at J; junction bases unmatched: 2. CDR3 size: 17 residues. Full variable domain (rest looked up from reference TRBV5-1 and TRBJ1-6): KAGVTQTPRYLIKTRGQQVTLSCSPISGHRSVSWYQQTPGQGLQFLFEYFSETQRNKGNFPGRFSGRQFSNSRSEMNVSTLELGDSALYLCASSFGTGGTYNSPLHFGNGTRLTVT.

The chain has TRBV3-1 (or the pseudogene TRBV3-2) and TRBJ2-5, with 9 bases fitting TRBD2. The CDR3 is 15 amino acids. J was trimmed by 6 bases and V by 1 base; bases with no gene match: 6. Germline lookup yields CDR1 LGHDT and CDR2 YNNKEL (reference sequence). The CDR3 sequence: CASSQVSGRGKTQYF. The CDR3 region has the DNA TGTGCCAGCAGCCAAGTTAGCGGGAGAGGAAAGACCCAGTACTTC.

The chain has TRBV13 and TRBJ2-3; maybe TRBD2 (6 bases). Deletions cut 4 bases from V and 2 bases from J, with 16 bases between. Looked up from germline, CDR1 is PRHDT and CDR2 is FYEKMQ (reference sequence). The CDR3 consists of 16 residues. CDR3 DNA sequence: TGTGCCAGCAGCTCACGACTAGTACGGGTCACAGATACGCAGTATTTT. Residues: CASSSRLVRVTDTQYF.

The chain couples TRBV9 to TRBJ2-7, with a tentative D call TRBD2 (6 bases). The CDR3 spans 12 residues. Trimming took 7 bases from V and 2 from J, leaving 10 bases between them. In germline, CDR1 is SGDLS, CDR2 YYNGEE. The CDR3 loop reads CASGGGTYEQYF. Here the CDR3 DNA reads TGTGCCAGCGGTGGCGGGACCTACGAGCAGTACTTC.

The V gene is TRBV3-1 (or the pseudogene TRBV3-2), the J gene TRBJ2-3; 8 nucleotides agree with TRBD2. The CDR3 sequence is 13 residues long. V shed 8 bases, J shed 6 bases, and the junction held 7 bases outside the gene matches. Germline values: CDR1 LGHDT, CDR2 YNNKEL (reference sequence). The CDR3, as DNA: TGTGCCAGCGGTCCACGGGGGGGGGATACGCAGTATTTT. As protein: CASGPRGGDTQYF.

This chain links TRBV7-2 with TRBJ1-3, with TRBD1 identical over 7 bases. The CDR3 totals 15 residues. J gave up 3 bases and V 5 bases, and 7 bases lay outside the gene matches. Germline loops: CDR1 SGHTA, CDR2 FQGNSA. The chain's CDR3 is CASSPFDRVGNTIYF. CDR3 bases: TGTGCCAGCAGCCCATTCGACAGGGTTGGAAACACCATATATTTT.

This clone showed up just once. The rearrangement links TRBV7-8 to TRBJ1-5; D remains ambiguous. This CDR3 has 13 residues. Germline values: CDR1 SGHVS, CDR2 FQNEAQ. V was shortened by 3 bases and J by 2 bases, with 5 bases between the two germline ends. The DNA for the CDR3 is TGTGCCAGCAGCTTCCGGGGCAATCAGCCCCAGCATTTT. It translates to CASSFRGNQPQHF.

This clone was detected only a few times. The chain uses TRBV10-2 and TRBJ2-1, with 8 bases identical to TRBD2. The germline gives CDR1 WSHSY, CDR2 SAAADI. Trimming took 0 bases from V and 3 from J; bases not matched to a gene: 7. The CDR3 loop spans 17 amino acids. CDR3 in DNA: TGCGCCAGCAGTGAGTCGAAGGTTGCGGGAGGCTACAATGAGCAGTTCTTC. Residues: CASSESKVAGGYNEQFF.

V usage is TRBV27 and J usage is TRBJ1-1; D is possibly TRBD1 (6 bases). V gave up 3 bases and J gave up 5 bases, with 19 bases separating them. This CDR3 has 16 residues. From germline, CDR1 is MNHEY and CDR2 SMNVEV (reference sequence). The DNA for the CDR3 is TGTGCCAGCAGTTTCTCCCCCGTACAGGGAGGGACTGAAGCTTTCTTT. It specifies CASSFSPVQGGTEAFF.

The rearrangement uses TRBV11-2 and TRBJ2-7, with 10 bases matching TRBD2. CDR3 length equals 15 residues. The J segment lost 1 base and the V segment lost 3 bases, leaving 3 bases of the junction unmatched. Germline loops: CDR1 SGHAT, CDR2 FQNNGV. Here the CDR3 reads CASSLGLARSYEQYF. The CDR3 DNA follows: TGTGCCAGCAGCTTGGGACTAGCGCGTTCCTACGAGCAGTACTTC.

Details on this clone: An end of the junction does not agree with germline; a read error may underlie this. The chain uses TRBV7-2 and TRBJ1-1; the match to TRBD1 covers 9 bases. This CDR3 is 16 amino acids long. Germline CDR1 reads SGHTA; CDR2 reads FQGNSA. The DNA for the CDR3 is TGTGCCAGCAGCTTAGGGGCCGACAGGGGGAACGCTGAAGCTTTCTTT. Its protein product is CASSLGADRGNAEAFF.

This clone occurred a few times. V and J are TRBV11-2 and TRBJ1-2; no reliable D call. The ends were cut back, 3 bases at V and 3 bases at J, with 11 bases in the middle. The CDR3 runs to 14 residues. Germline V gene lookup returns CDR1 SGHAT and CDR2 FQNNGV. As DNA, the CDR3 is TGTGCCAGCAGCTTCGGTTCAGGTTACTATGGCTACACCTTC. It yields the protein CASSFGSGYYGYTF.

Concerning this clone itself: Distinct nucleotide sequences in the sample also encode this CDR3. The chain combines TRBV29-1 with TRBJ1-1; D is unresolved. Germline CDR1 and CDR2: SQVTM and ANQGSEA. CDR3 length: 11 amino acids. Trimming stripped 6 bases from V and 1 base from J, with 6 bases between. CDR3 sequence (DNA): TGCAGCGTAGCGAGGAACACTGAAGCTTTCTTT. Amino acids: CSVARNTEAFF.

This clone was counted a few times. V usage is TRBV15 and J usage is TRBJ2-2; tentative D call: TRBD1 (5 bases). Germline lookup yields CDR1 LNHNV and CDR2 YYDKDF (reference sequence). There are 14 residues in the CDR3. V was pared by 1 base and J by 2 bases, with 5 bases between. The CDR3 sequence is CATSRGGNTGELFF. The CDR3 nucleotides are TGTGCCACCAGCAGAGGGGGCAACACCGGGGAGCTGTTTTTT.

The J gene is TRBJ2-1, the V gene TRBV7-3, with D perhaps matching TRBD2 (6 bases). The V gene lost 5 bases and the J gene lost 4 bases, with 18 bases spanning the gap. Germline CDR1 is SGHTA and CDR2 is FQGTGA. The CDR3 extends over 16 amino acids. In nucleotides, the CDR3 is TGTGCCAGCAGCCCGAGATCGGGGGAGACTTACAATGAGCAGTTCTTC. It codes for CASSPRSGETYNEQFF.

CDR3 loop: CASSKVGTRSPRVGNTIYF. CDR3 DNA sequence: TGTGCCAGCAGCAAAGTTGGGACACGGTCACCGCGGGTCGGAAACACCATATATTTT. This chain links TRBV21-1 with TRBJ1-3; the D call TRBD1 from the table was never checked on the DNA. TRBV21-1 is classified as a pseudogene. The CDR3 runs to 19 residues.

CDR3 DNA: TGTGCCAGCAGTGTATCGTTAGACACTGAAGCTTTCTTT. This translates into CASSVSLDTEAFF. The chain is built from TRBV2 and TRBJ1-1, with D unresolved. CDR3 length equals 13 residues. Germline V gene lookup returns CDR1 SNHLY and CDR2 FYNNEI. Deletions cut 4 bases from V and 3 bases from J, with 9 bases between.

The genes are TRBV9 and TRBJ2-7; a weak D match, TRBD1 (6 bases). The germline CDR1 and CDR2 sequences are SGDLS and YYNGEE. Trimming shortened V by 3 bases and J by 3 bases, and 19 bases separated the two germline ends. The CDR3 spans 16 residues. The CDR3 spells CASSAEGQGTLYEQYF. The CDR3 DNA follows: TGTGCCAGCAGCGCCGAGGGGCAGGGGACCCTCTACGAGCAGTACTTC.